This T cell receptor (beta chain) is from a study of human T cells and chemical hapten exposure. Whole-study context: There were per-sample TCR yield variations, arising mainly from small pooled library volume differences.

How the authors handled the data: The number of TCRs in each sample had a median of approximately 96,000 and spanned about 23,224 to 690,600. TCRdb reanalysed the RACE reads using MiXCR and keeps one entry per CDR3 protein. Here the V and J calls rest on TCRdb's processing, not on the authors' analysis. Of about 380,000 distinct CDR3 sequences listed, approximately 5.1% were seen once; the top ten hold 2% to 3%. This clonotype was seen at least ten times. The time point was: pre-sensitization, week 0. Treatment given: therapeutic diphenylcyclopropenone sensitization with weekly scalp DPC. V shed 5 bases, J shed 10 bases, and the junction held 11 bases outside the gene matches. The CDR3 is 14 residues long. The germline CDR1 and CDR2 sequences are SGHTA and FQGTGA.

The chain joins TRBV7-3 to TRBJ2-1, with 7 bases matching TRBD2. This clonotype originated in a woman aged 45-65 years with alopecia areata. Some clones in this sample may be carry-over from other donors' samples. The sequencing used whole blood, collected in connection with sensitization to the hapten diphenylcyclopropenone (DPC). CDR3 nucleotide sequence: TGTGCCAGCAGCCCGCGGGGGTCCCAGGAGGAGCAGTTCTTC. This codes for CASSPRGSQEEQFF.